This T cell receptor beta chain originates from a study of OX40 agonist ivuxolimab in advanced cancers. Study details: At 0.01 to 10 mg/kg, ivuxolimab was administered intravenously to patients every 2 weeks. Points from the study as a whole: Low normalized T-cell clonal expansion was also seen in some nonresponders.

About this clone itself: No antigen is known for it.

TCRdb keeps only in-frame clones here, not all; method: immunoSEQ multiplex PCR. The sample shows tens of thousands of clones, more than 80% of them seen only once. Germline V gene sequence: CDR1 MNHNY, CDR2 SVGAGI (reference sequence). The CDR3 consists of 14 residues. Trimming cost V 2 bases and J 3 bases, with 11 bases left between them. This TCR derives from an adult with an advanced solid tumor such as melanoma, head and neck, liver or kidney cancer. Specimen: CD4+ or CD8+ T cells sorted from blood, collected in a trial of the OX40 agonist ivuxolimab. This sequence joins TRBV6-6 and TRBJ2-7; D might be TRBD2 (6 bases). CDR3 bases: TGTGCCAGCAGTTACGTCGCGGGACTCTACGAGCAGTACTTC. Protein sequence: CASSYVAGLYEQYF.